The subject of this entry is one T cell receptor beta chain. The antigen is undetermined. This entry belongs to a study of neurological immune-mediated disorders. Study-wide background: The multiple sclerosis group of some 35 included roughly 31 relapsing-remitting and 3 secondary progressive patients.

The authors produced cDNA by 5'RACE using 10-nucleotide random UMIs. One entry per CDR3 protein, called by TCRdb with MiXCR from the 5' RACE reads. The repertoire holds about 22,000 distinct CDR3 sequences, with 17% as singletons. The sorted libraries took roughly 990,000 CD4+ or CD8+ T cells. This CDR3 has 17 residues. V lost 4 bases, J lost 0 bases, and 20 bases lay in between. Germline V gives CDR1 SGDLS, CDR2 YYNGEE. Overall study findings and caveats: The highest TCR clonal expansion occurred in HTLV-1-associated myelopathy; multiple sclerosis fell below healthy controls.

V is TRBV9 and J is TRBJ2-7; D gene ambiguous. Sequenced material: CD8+ T cells from blood. The TCR comes from a woman between 18 and 30 years old with multiple sclerosis. Here the CDR3 reads CASSTSETLKDSYEQYF. CDR3 DNA: TGTGCCAGCAGCACATCCGAGACACTCAAGGACTCCTACGAGCAGTACTTC.